This passage covers 21 T cell receptor beta chains from one sample sequenced in a study of blood T cell repertoires in COVID-19. The table came from immunoSEQ multiplex PCR; TCRdb's copy has only in-frame clones and leaves some out. The table has approximately 57,000 clones, approximately 81% seen once; the top ten hold roughly 4.7%. Sequencing was done on a sample of peripheral blood. Receptors originate from a man aged 35 to 55 with active COVID-19.

The chain employs TRBV27 and TRBJ2-2; TRBD2 aligns across 13 bases. This CDR3 is built from 16 residues. V gave up 5 bases and J gave up 2 bases; unmatched junction bases: 2. The germline gives CDR1 MNHEY, CDR2 SMNVEV (reference sequence). The CDR3 spells CASSEGLAGNTGELFF. CDR3 sequence (DNA): TGTGCCAGCAGTGAGGGACTAGCGGGAAACACCGGGGAGCTGTTTTTT.

J is TRBJ2-3 and V is TRBV18; D possibly corresponds to TRBD1 (5 bases). CDR1 is KGHSH, CDR2 LQKENI, per germline. V was pared by 1 base and J by 4 bases, with 18 bases between. The CDR3 loop spans 17 amino acids. CDR3 sequence: CASSPRVIPQEADTQYF. The CDR3 DNA reads TGTGCCAGCTCACCACGAGTTATCCCACAGGAAGCAGATACGCAGTATTTT.

V gene TRBV3-1 (or the pseudogene TRBV3-2) combines with J gene TRBJ1-3; D is unclear. This CDR3 is built from 15 residues. V lost 3 bases, J lost 5 bases, and 14 bases lay in between. Germline V gene sequence: CDR1 LGHDT, CDR2 YNNKEL (reference sequence). This chain's CDR3 is CASSHYLHARNTIYF. The CDR3 region has the DNA TGTGCCAGCAGCCATTATTTACACGCACGAAACACCATATATTTT.

The chain uses TRBV19 and TRBJ2-1; TRBD2 matches 7 bases. The CDR3 spans 14 residues. Trimming removed 6 bases from V and 10 bases from J; junction bases left unmatched: 12. In germline, CDR1 is LNHDA, CDR2 SQIVND (reference sequence). The CDR3 protein is CASSWLPGGGEQFF. CDR3 nucleotide sequence: TGTGCCAGTAGCTGGCTGCCGGGAGGAGGAGAGCAGTTCTTC.

This clone was picked up one time. The V gene is TRBV2, the J gene TRBJ2-1; 9 bases agree with TRBD2. The CDR3 extends over 15 amino acids. Germline loops: CDR1 SNHLY, CDR2 FYNNEI. V gave up 9 bases and J gave up 0 bases; unmatched junction bases: 6. CDR3 sequence reads: CASASGTSSYNEQFF. For the CDR3, the DNA is TGTGCCAGTGCTAGCGGGACTAGCTCCTACAATGAGCAGTTCTTC.

This clone was observed a single time. The chain combines TRBV19 with TRBJ1-4; D uncertain. Trimming removed 3 bases at V and 5 bases at J, with 13 bases between. The V gene's germline CDR1 is LNHDA and CDR2 SQIVND (reference sequence). The CDR3 consists of 15 residues. The CDR3: CASSMIAGTNEKLFF. CDR3 bases: TGTGCCAGTAGTATGATAGCGGGAACGAATGAAAAACTGTTTTTT.

The CDR3 DNA reads as TGTGCCAGCAGTCTAACTGACAGGGGACGCACAGATACGCAGTATTTT. It is translated as CASSLTDRGRTDTQYF. The V gene is TRBV27, the J gene TRBJ2-3, with 8 nucleotides matching TRBD1. The CDR3 covers 16 residues. Unmatched junction bases numbered 8, after V lost 5 bases and J lost 1 base. Germline V gene data show CDR1 as MNHEY and CDR2 as SMNVEV (reference sequence).

This rearrangement joins TRBV3-1 (or the pseudogene TRBV3-2) to TRBJ1-6, with a weak D call TRBD1 (5 bases). CDR1 is LGHDT, CDR2 YNNKEL, per germline (reference sequence). The length of the CDR3 is 15 residues. Trimming took off 4 bases at V and 9 bases at J, with 16 bases between the two ends. In DNA form, the CDR3 reads TGTGCCAGCAGCCCGACTGACAGTTCCGCTTCACCCCTCCACTTT. This sequence encodes CASSPTDSSASPLHF.

This clone was found once. The chain couples TRBV7-9 to TRBJ1-1; D not resolved. Germline V lookup: CDR1 SEHNR, CDR2 FQNEAQ (reference sequence). CDR3 length: 13 residues. Trimming stripped 0 bases from V and 2 bases from J, with 4 bases between. Here the CDR3 reads CASSLAINTEAFF. The CDR3 nucleotides are TGTGCCAGCAGCTTAGCTATAAACACTGAAGCTTTCTTT. The full variable domain, rest sourced from reference TRBV7-9 and TRBJ1-1, is DTGVSQNPRHKITKRGQNVTFRCDPISEHNRLYWYRQTLGQGPEFLTYFQNEAQLEKSRLLSDRFSAERPKGSFSTLEIQRTEQGDSAMYLCASSLAINTEAFFGQGTRLTVV.

The gene calls are TRBV10-3 and TRBJ2-1; 10 nucleotides align to TRBD1. The J segment lost 4 bases and the V segment lost 11 bases, leaving 8 bases of the junction unmatched. The CDR3 totals 14 residues. The germline CDR1 and CDR2 sequences are ENHRY and SYGVKD. The CDR3 is CAADAGQGYNEQFF. CDR3 in DNA: TGTGCCGCCGATGCGGGACAGGGGTACAATGAGCAGTTCTTC.

This CDR3 reads CASSVRQSNYGYTF. CDR3 DNA: TGTGCCAGCAGTGTTCGACAGTCGAACTATGGCTACACCTTC. The rearrangement uses TRBV28 and TRBJ1-2, with D tentatively TRBD1 (5 bases). CDR3 length equals 14 residues. The V and J ends lost 5 bases and 2 bases respectively, with 12 bases between them. Germline-derived CDR1 and CDR2 are MDHEN and SYDVKM.

This rearrangement joins TRBV19 to TRBJ2-7, with D possibly matching TRBD2 (6 bases). Germline V gene sequence: CDR1 LNHDA, CDR2 SQIVND (reference sequence). Trimming took off 6 bases at V and 2 bases at J, with 11 bases between the two ends. There are 13 residues in the CDR3. The CDR3, as DNA: TGTGCCAGTAGCACCGGGGGACCCTACGAGCAGTACTTC. The encoded protein is CASSTGGPYEQYF.

CDR3 amino acids: CASSPGTSGGDTQYF. The DNA for the CDR3 is TGTGCCAGCAGCCCAGGGACTAGCGGGGGGGATACGCAGTATTTT. The chain employs TRBV2 and TRBJ2-3, with 15 bases fitting TRBD2. Germline lookup yields CDR1 SNHLY and CDR2 FYNNEI. V shed 6 bases and J 6 bases; nucleotides not matched to a gene: 4. The CDR3 runs to 15 residues.

The V and J genes are TRBV27 and TRBJ2-7, with D perhaps TRBD1 (5 bases). The V end was cut by 4 bases, the J end by 2 bases, with 9 bases between. Per germline, CDR1 MNHEY and CDR2 SMNVEV (reference sequence). The CDR3 spans 13 residues. The CDR3 protein is CASSSQAAYEQYF. The CDR3 DNA follows: TGTGCCAGCAGTTCACAGGCGGCCTACGAGCAGTACTTC.

This chain joins TRBV6-5 and TRBJ2-7; a possible D gene is TRBD1 (5 bases). Trimming cost V 6 bases and J 5 bases, with 17 bases left between them. The CDR3 has 14 amino acids. Germline V gene lookup returns CDR1 MNHEY and CDR2 SVGAGI. For the CDR3, the DNA is TGTGCCAGCAGCCCCGCCGACAGTGTCCACGAGCAGTACTTC. Translated: CASSPADSVHEQYF.

The V call is TRBV11-3, the J call TRBJ2-2; D perhaps matches TRBD1 (7 bases). The germline V gene encodes CDR1 SGHNT and CDR2 YENEEA. The V and J ends lost 5 bases and 4 bases respectively, with 17 bases between them. This CDR3 contains 16 residues. This chain's CDR3 is CASSPMEGASTGELFF. In DNA, the CDR3 is TGTGCCAGCAGCCCCATGGAGGGGGCGAGCACCGGGGAGCTGTTTTTT.

This clone was recorded once. The chain combines TRBV7-9 with TRBJ2-1; TRBD2 matches 7 bases. The CDR3 runs 17 residues. Germline V CDR1 and CDR2: SEHNR, FQNEAQ (reference sequence). V dropped 0 bases and J dropped 5; count of bases not matched to a gene: 10. Here the CDR3 reads CASSLAYTASGDNEQFF. In nucleotides, the CDR3 is TGTGCCAGCAGCTTAGCCTACACGGCTAGCGGCGACAATGAGCAGTTCTTC.

This clone was counted once. The gene calls are TRBV10-3 and TRBJ1-2; 7 nucleotides align to TRBD1. The CDR3 extends over 12 amino acids. Trimming took 6 bases from V and 7 from J; bases not matched to a gene: 5. Germline values: CDR1 ENHRY, CDR2 SYGVKD. CDR3 DNA: TGTGCCATCAGCAACAGGGGAGGTGGCTACACCTTC. It codes for CAISNRGGGYTF.

The chain joins TRBV7-2 to TRBJ2-7; D might be TRBD2 (6 bases). The CDR3 runs to 15 residues. Trimming removed 2 bases from V and 2 bases from J, with 13 bases in between. Germline CDR1 SGHTA, CDR2 FQGNSA. The CDR3 DNA is TGTGCCAGCAGCTTACTGGCTAGCGCGGCCTACGAGCAGTACTTC. Its translation is CASSLLASAAYEQYF.

Only a few counts were recorded for this clone. The chain joins TRBV19 to TRBJ2-1; 8 bases line up with TRBD1. Germline CDR1 and CDR2: LNHDA and SQIVND (reference sequence). V was pared by 6 bases and J by 7 bases, with 8 bases of the junction left unmatched. The CDR3 sequence is 14 residues long. CDR3 sequence (DNA): TGTGCCAGTAGCAATCAGGGGGCTAGGAATGAGCAGTTCTTC. This gives the protein CASSNQGARNEQFF.

The rearrangement joins TRBV29-1 to TRBJ1-4, with 8 bases matching TRBD1. The germline CDR1 and CDR2 sequences are SQVTM and ANQGSEA. The V gene end was trimmed by 6 bases and the J gene end by 7 bases; junction bases not matched to a gene: 10. This CDR3 comprises 14 residues. This CDR3 reads CSVQDRGKGEKLFF. CDR3 in DNA: TGCAGCGTCCAAGACAGGGGAAAAGGTGAAAAACTGTTTTTT. Full variable domain (rest looked up from reference TRBV29-1 and TRBJ1-4): SAVISQKPSRDICQRGTSLTIQCQVDSQVTMMFWYRQQPGQSLTLIATANQGSEATYESGFVIDKFPISRPNLTFSTLTVSNMSPEDSSIYLCSVQDRGKGEKLFFGSGTQLSVL.